The rows below give T cell receptor beta chains drawn from one sample of a study of blood T cell repertoires in COVID-19. Assay: immunoSEQ multiplex PCR; the TCRdb copy retains only in-frame clones and omits some. The table lists roughly 250,000 clones, 75% to 95% of them singletons. The material sequenced was PBMCs or T cells enriched from blood (not recorded which). These receptor sequences come from a woman younger than 35 who had recovered from COVID-19. CDR3s include the opening cysteine and the closing phenylalanine or tryptophan. Each record gives: clone size, V gene, D gene, CDR3 length, J gene, CDR3 DNA, CDR3 protein. The D gene is left open where the match is weak. A row's size may be missing; if present it is once, few, many or a size class.

NA,TRBV9,NA,15,TRBJ1-4,TGTGCCAGCAGCGTAGGCAGGTTCGAAAATGAAAAACTGTTTTTT,CASSVGRFENEKLFF
NA,TRBV7-2,TRBD1,16,TRBJ1-6,TGTGCCAGCAGCTTAGCCATCGGGACAGACAATTCACCCCTCCACTTT,CASSLAIGTDNSPLHF
NA,TRBV11-1,NA,12,TRBJ2-7,TGTGCCAGCAGCTTAGAGGGGGTCGAGCAGTACTTC,CASSLEGVEQYF
NA,TRBV5-4,TRBD1,13,TRBJ1-2,TGTGCCAGCAGCCCGGGACAGGCGGGGGGCTACACCTTC,CASSPGQAGGYTF
NA,TRBV28,NA,13,TRBJ1-1,TGTGCCAGCAGTTCAAGCCTGAACACTGAAGCTTTCTTT,CASSSSLNTEAFF
NA,TRBV10-3,NA,15,TRBJ1-5,TGTGCCATCAGTGTGGAGTGGCGGGGGCAGTCGCCCCAGCATTTT,CAISVEWRGQSPQHF
NA,TRBV15,NA,13,TRBJ2-7,TGTGCCACCAGCGGCATAGTGGGGGGTGCTGGGTACTTC,CATSGIVGGAGYF
NA,TRBV7-9,NA,16,TRBJ1-3,TGTGCCAGCAGCTCCTTGGGAGGGAACTCTGGAAACACCATATATTTT,CASSSLGGNSGNTIYF
NA,TRBV5-6,NA,15,TRBJ2-3,TGTGCCAGCAGCATAGGACTGCATAGCACAGATACGCAGTATTTT,CASSIGLHSTDTQYF
NA,TRBV7-8,TRBD1,15,TRBJ1-1,TGTGCCAGCAGCTTCTCGGCAGGGGGAAACACTGAAGCTTTCTTT,CASSFSAGGNTEAFF
NA,TRBV3-1/TRBV3-2,NA,14,TRBJ1-3,TGTGCCAGCAGCCAATCTATCTCTGGAAACACCATATATTTT,CASSQSISGNTIYF
NA,TRBV27,NA,15,TRBJ2-7,TGTGCCAGCAGTCTCCGTACAGGGAGTAGATACGAGCAGTACTTC,CASSLRTGSRYEQYF
NA,TRBV18,TRBD1,19,TRBJ2-7,TGTGCCAGCTCACCAGAGTATAAGCTTTCGACAGGGCACTCCTACGAGCAGTACTTC,CASSPEYKLSTGHSYEQYF
NA,TRBV11-3,TRBD1,19,TRBJ1-1,TGTGCCAGCAGCTCACAGGGGCCGAGTAGATTGGGTAAGAACACTGAAGCTTTCTTT,CASSSQGPSRLGKNTEAFF
NA,TRBV7-9,TRBD1,15,TRBJ1-4,TGTGCCAGCAGCTCAGAGACAGGGACGAATGAAAAACTGTTTTTT,CASSSETGTNEKLFF
once,TRBV27,NA,14,TRBJ1-5,TGTGCCAGCAGCCAGGGGCAGGGTAATCAGCCCCAGCATTTT,CASSQGQGNQPQHF
NA,TRBV9,TRBD1,14,TRBJ2-5,TGTGCCAGCAGCCCCCGGACAGGGCAAGAGACCCAGTACTTC,CASSPRTGQETQYF
NA,TRBV7-8,TRBD2,15,TRBJ2-7,TGTGCCAGCAGCTTACTTACGGGAGGCTCCTACGAGCAGTACTTC,CASSLLTGGSYEQYF
once,TRBV11-3,TRBD1,16,TRBJ1-6,TGTGCCAGCAGCCTCTCCCTGGACAGGGACGGTTCACCCCTCCACTTT,CASSLSLDRDGSPLHF
once,TRBV18,NA,13,TRBJ2-5,TGTGCCAGCTCACGGGGACAACAAGAGACCCAGTACTTC,CASSRGQQETQYF
NA,TRBV3-1/TRBV3-2,NA,13,TRBJ1-1,TGTGCCAGCAGCCAGACAGGGAACACTGAAGCTTTCTTT,CASSQTGNTEAFF
NA,TRBV5-6,NA,15,TRBJ2-1,TGTGCCAGCGCTGTGGGCTCACTTCACCGCAATGAGCAGTTCTTC,CASAVGSLHRNEQFF
NA,TRBV9,NA,13,TRBJ1-2,TGTGCCAGCAGCGTAGCTGTGAACTATGGCTACACCTTC,CASSVAVNYGYTF
NA,TRBV3-1/TRBV3-2,NA,15,TRBJ1-3,TGTGCCAGCAGCCAAGATGGGAGGGCCGGAGGCACCATATATTTT,CASSQDGRAGGTIYF
NA,TRBV12-5,TRBD1,18,TRBJ2-1,TGTGCTAGTGGTTTGGTACTCTTTGCGGGACAGGGATACAATGAGCAGTTCTTC,CASGLVLFAGQGYNEQFF
NA,TRBV19,NA,14,TRBJ2-7,TGTGCCAGTAGTATTCCCCCACATAGCCGGGAGCAGTACTTC,CASSIPPHSREQYF
NA,TRBV6-5,TRBD1,14,TRBJ1-2,TGTGCCAGCAGATCCGGGACAGGTGTTTTTGGCTACACCTTC,CASRSGTGVFGYTF
NA,TRBV29-1,NA,13,TRBJ1-1,TGCAGCGTTGTGAGGGTCATGAACACTGAAGCTTTCTTT,CSVVRVMNTEAFF
NA,TRBV28,NA,13,TRBJ1-1,TGTGCCAGCAGGGATACAGGGCGCACTGAAGCTTTCTTT,CASRDTGRTEAFF
NA,TRBV7-9,TRBD1,14,TRBJ1-2,TGTGCCAGCAGTCGATCCGGGACAGGGGATGGCTACACCTTC,CASSRSGTGDGYTF
NA,TRBV5-1,TRBD1,15,TRBJ1-3,TGCGCCAGCAGCTTGGAGGGACAGGTCGGAAACACCATATATTTT,CASSLEGQVGNTIYF
NA,TRBV6-5,TRBD1,16,TRBJ2-3,TGTGCCAGCAGTTACTCGACAGGGGTAGGCACAGATACGCAGTATTTT,CASSYSTGVGTDTQYF
NA,TRBV2,NA,12,TRBJ1-1,TGTGCCAGCAACCTCGGGGTCACTGAAGCTTTCTTT,CASNLGVTEAFF
NA,TRBV7-9,NA,17,TRBJ2-1,TGTGCCAGCAGCTTCCCAGGTGCGGGCATTTCCTACAATGAGCAGTTCTTC,CASSFPGAGISYNEQFF
NA,TRBV5-6,NA,14,TRBJ2-7,TGTGCCAGCACCTTGGGGGCAGGGACCTACGAGCAGTACTTC,CASTLGAGTYEQYF
NA,TRBV18,TRBD2,16,TRBJ2-5,TGTGCCAGCTCACGTCAGCGGGGACGAGTCCAAGAGACCCAGTACTTC,CASSRQRGRVQETQYF
NA,TRBV2,TRBD1,13,TRBJ2-7,TGTGCCAGCACTAGGGGGCGCGGGTACGAGCAGTACTTC,CASTRGRGYEQYF
NA,TRBV2,TRBD1,15,TRBJ2-2,TGTGCCAGCAGGTTACAGGGGACAAACACCGGGGAGCTGTTTTTT,CASRLQGTNTGELFF
NA,TRBV7-2,NA,14,TRBJ1-4,TGTGCCAGCCGACAAAGCCCGAAACAGGAAAAACTGTTTTTT,CASRQSPKQEKLFF
many,TRBV6-4,TRBD2,18,TRBJ2-4,TGTGCCAGCAGTGACTCGAAGGGGAAGATAGCGGGAGTGGGCATTCAGTACTTC,CASSDSKGKIAGVGIQYF
NA,TRBV2,TRBD1,15,TRBJ1-4,TGTGCCAGCAATCCGCCGGGACAGAAACCTGAAAAACTGTTTTTT,CASNPPGQKPEKLFF
NA,TRBV5-1,NA,14,TRBJ2-5,TGCGCCAGCAGCTTGGGCGGGCTACGAGAGACCCAGTACTTC,CASSLGGLRETQYF
NA,TRBV10-3,TRBD1,16,TRBJ1-1,TGTGCCATCAGCGGACAGGGGGCGAAAGGCAACACTGAAGCTTTCTTT,CAISGQGAKGNTEAFF
NA,TRBV28,NA,14,TRBJ1-1,TGTGCCAGCAGTTTTAGCGTCGGGGGGACTGAAGCTTTCTTT,CASSFSVGGTEAFF
once,TRBV5-5,NA,15,TRBJ2-7,TGTGCCAGCAGCTCGGGCTTGGGGCCGAGCTACGAGCAGTACTTC,CASSSGLGPSYEQYF
NA,TRBV10-3,TRBD1,13,TRBJ2-7,TGTGCCATCAGCCCGGACAGGGGCGGCGAGCAGTACTTC,CAISPDRGGEQYF
NA,TRBV29-1,TRBD2,14,TRBJ2-6,TGCAGCGCCGAAGCGGGGTCTGGGGCCAACGTCCTGACTTTC,CSAEAGSGANVLTF
NA,TRBV28,NA,14,TRBJ1-2,TGTGCCAGTAGCAGTATGTCGGTTCACTATGGCTACACCTTC,CASSSMSVHYGYTF
NA,TRBV3-1/TRBV3-2,NA,15,TRBJ2-1,TGTGCCAGCAGCCGGGGGGGCCTAGAGAACAATGAGCAGTTCTTC,CASSRGGLENNEQFF
NA,TRBV6-2/TRBV6-3,NA,12,TRBJ2-7,TGTGCCAGCAGTTGGACTACCTACGAGCAGTACTTC,CASSWTTYEQYF
NA,TRBV5-1,TRBD2,16,TRBJ2-7,TGCGCCAGCAGCGGACTAGCGGGAGGGGTAACCTACGAGCAGTACTTC,CASSGLAGGVTYEQYF
NA,TRBV7-9,NA,16,TRBJ1-2,TGTGCCAGCAGCCGTGAGAGCCAGGACAGAAACTATGGCTACACCTTC,CASSRESQDRNYGYTF
NA,TRBV19,TRBD1,14,TRBJ2-5,TGTGCCAGTAGTACGGACAGGGCGGGGGAGACCCAGTACTTC,CASSTDRAGETQYF
few,TRBV7-9,NA,15,TRBJ1-4,TGTGCCAGCAATTGGGCGCAAGCAACTAATGAAAAACTGTTTTTT,CASNWAQATNEKLFF